A selection of T cell receptor beta chains follows, all from one sample in a study of vaccination effects on CD4 cells after COVID-19. No antigen has been identified for these receptors. Some clones are missing from TCRdb's copy, which holds only in-frame ones; the method was immunoSEQ multiplex PCR. The sample consists of about 32,000 clones, approximately 76% of them appearing once. The sequencing here drew on CD4+ T cells from PBMCs cultured with HCoV-229E spike peptides, taken after COVID-19 vaccination. These receptors came from a human donor who received a COVID-19 vaccine. The CDR3 runs from the conserved cysteine through the conserved F or W. Fields, in order: J gene, clone size, V gene, D gene, CDR3 length, CDR3 protein, CDR3 DNA. D genes are given only for firm matches. Size values are once, few and many counts, or a class for expanded clones, and some rows have none.

J gene: TRBJ2-1; clone size: .; V gene: TRBV2; D gene: TRBD2; CDR3 length: 15; CDR3 protein: CASSEREAGYNEQFF; CDR3 DNA: TGTGCCAGCAGCGAGCGGGAGGCTGGATACAATGAGCAGTTCTTC
J gene: TRBJ2-5; clone size: .; V gene: TRBV9; D gene: TRBD2; CDR3 length: 15; CDR3 protein: CASSVAGGPQETQYF; CDR3 DNA: TGTGCCAGCAGCGTAGCGGGGGGGCCCCAAGAGACCCAGTACTTC
J gene: TRBJ2-7; clone size: .; V gene: TRBV2; D gene: TRBD1; CDR3 length: 15; CDR3 protein: CASGDRGGLGVEQYF; CDR3 DNA: TGTGCCAGCGGAGACAGGGGGGGGCTAGGAGTCGAGCAGTACTTC
J gene: TRBJ1-6; clone size: once; V gene: TRBV19; D gene: TRBD1; CDR3 length: 15; CDR3 protein: CASSIQTGDNSPLHF; CDR3 DNA: TGTGCCAGTAGTATTCAGACAGGGGACAATTCACCCCTCCACTTT
J gene: TRBJ1-3; clone size: .; V gene: TRBV4-1; D gene: TRBD1; CDR3 length: 20; CDR3 protein: CASSQPLGQGERGAGNTIYF; CDR3 DNA: TGCGCCAGCAGCCAACCCCTCGGACAGGGAGAACGAGGCGCTGGAAACACCATATATTTT
J gene: TRBJ1-1; clone size: few; V gene: TRBV19; D gene: .; CDR3 length: 13; CDR3 protein: CASSIRGDTEAFF; CDR3 DNA: TGTGCCAGTAGTATAAGGGGTGACACTGAAGCTTTCTTT
J gene: TRBJ1-1; clone size: once; V gene: TRBV12-3/TRBV12-4; D gene: .; CDR3 length: 12; CDR3 protein: CASSSRVSKAFF; CDR3 DNA: TGTGCCAGCAGTAGTAGGGTCTCGAAAGCTTTCTTT
J gene: TRBJ1-3; clone size: few; V gene: TRBV19; D gene: .; CDR3 length: 13; CDR3 protein: CASSSHSGNTIYF; CDR3 DNA: TGTGCCAGTAGTAGCCATTCTGGAAACACCATATATTTT
J gene: TRBJ1-6; clone size: .; V gene: TRBV6-5; D gene: .; CDR3 length: 14; CDR3 protein: CAGALSSYNSPLHF; CDR3 DNA: TGTGCCGGAGCCCTAAGCTCCTATAATTCACCCCTCCACTTT
J gene: TRBJ2-1; clone size: .; V gene: TRBV11-2; D gene: TRBD2; CDR3 length: 16; CDR3 protein: CASTKGLRLAGGVKFF; CDR3 DNA: TGTGCCAGCACCAAAGGACTCCGACTAGCGGGGGGGGTTAAGTTCTTC
J gene: TRBJ2-7; clone size: .; V gene: TRBV5-1; D gene: TRBD1; CDR3 length: 15; CDR3 protein: CASSLAGQGPYEQYF; CDR3 DNA: TGCGCCAGCAGCTTGGCCGGACAGGGTCCCTACGAGCAGTACTTC
J gene: TRBJ1-2; clone size: .; V gene: TRBV19; D gene: TRBD1; CDR3 length: 15; CDR3 protein: CASSTGQGDNYGYTF; CDR3 DNA: TGTGCCAGTAGTACCGGACAGGGGGATAACTATGGCTACACCTTC
J gene: TRBJ1-6; clone size: .; V gene: TRBV30; D gene: TRBD1; CDR3 length: 14; CDR3 protein: CAWSPATGNSPLHF; CDR3 DNA: TGTGCCTGGAGTCCTGCGACAGGGAATTCACCCCTCCACTTT
J gene: TRBJ2-7; clone size: few; V gene: TRBV19; D gene: TRBD1; CDR3 length: 16; CDR3 protein: CASSPRQTGYGYEQYF; CDR3 DNA: TGTGCCAGTAGCCCGCGCCAGACAGGGTACGGTTACGAGCAGTACTTC
J gene: TRBJ2-7; clone size: .; V gene: TRBV19; D gene: TRBD2; CDR3 length: 17; CDR3 protein: CASSTGTSGPLAYEQYF; CDR3 DNA: TGTGCCAGTAGTACCGGGACTAGCGGGCCCCTCGCCTACGAGCAGTACTTC
J gene: TRBJ2-7; clone size: .; V gene: TRBV3-1/TRBV3-2; D gene: TRBD1; CDR3 length: 14; CDR3 protein: CASSPGTVGREQYF; CDR3 DNA: TGTGCCAGCAGCCCTGGGACAGTCGGCCGCGAGCAGTACTTC
J gene: TRBJ2-5; clone size: .; V gene: TRBV14; D gene: TRBD1; CDR3 length: 15; CDR3 protein: CASSPARGQGQTQYF; CDR3 DNA: TGTGCCAGCAGCCCCGCCCGGGGACAGGGGCAGACCCAGTACTTC
J gene: TRBJ1-1; clone size: few; V gene: TRBV19; D gene: .; CDR3 length: 12; CDR3 protein: CASSIGRTEAFF; CDR3 DNA: TGTGCCAGTAGTATCGGGCGGACTGAAGCTTTCTTT
J gene: TRBJ2-1; clone size: .; V gene: TRBV11-3; D gene: TRBD2; CDR3 length: 14; CDR3 protein: CASSPGLVNNEQFF; CDR3 DNA: TGTGCCAGCAGCCCCGGACTAGTTAATAATGAGCAGTTCTTC
J gene: TRBJ1-1; clone size: once; V gene: TRBV6-5; D gene: .; CDR3 length: 15; CDR3 protein: CASSYSSKHYTEAFF; CDR3 DNA: TGTGCCAGCAGTTACTCGAGTAAGCACTACACTGAAGCTTTCTTT
J gene: TRBJ2-5; clone size: once; V gene: TRBV7-8; D gene: .; CDR3 length: 13; CDR3 protein: CASIQGYQETQYF; CDR3 DNA: TGTGCCAGCATTCAAGGGTACCAAGAGACCCAGTACTTC
J gene: TRBJ1-1; clone size: .; V gene: TRBV30; D gene: .; CDR3 length: 14; CDR3 protein: CAWQPGHRNTEAFF; CDR3 DNA: TGTGCCTGGCAACCGGGACACCGTAACACTGAAGCTTTCTTT
J gene: TRBJ2-7; clone size: .; V gene: TRBV19; D gene: .; CDR3 length: 15; CDR3 protein: CASSPTPTATYEQYF; CDR3 DNA: TGTGCCAGTAGCCCTACTCCGACAGCTACCTACGAGCAGTACTTC
J gene: TRBJ1-6; clone size: .; V gene: TRBV18; D gene: TRBD1; CDR3 length: 14; CDR3 protein: CASSPDRVSSPLHF; CDR3 DNA: TGTGCCAGCTCACCGGACAGGGTTAGTTCACCCCTCCACTTT
J gene: TRBJ2-1; clone size: .; V gene: TRBV12-5; D gene: .; CDR3 length: 16; CDR3 protein: CASGTRPGVLGNEQFF; CDR3 DNA: TGTGCTAGTGGTACCAGACCCGGGGTTTTGGGCAATGAGCAGTTCTTC
J gene: TRBJ2-3; clone size: .; V gene: TRBV5-6; D gene: TRBD2; CDR3 length: 15; CDR3 protein: CASSSAGAPTDTQYF; CDR3 DNA: TGTGCCAGCAGCTCAGCGGGGGCCCCCACAGATACGCAGTATTTT
J gene: TRBJ1-1; clone size: .; V gene: TRBV10-1; D gene: .; CDR3 length: 14; CDR3 protein: CASSEASANTEAFF; CDR3 DNA: TGCGCCAGCAGTGAGGCTTCGGCGAACACTGAAGCTTTCTTT